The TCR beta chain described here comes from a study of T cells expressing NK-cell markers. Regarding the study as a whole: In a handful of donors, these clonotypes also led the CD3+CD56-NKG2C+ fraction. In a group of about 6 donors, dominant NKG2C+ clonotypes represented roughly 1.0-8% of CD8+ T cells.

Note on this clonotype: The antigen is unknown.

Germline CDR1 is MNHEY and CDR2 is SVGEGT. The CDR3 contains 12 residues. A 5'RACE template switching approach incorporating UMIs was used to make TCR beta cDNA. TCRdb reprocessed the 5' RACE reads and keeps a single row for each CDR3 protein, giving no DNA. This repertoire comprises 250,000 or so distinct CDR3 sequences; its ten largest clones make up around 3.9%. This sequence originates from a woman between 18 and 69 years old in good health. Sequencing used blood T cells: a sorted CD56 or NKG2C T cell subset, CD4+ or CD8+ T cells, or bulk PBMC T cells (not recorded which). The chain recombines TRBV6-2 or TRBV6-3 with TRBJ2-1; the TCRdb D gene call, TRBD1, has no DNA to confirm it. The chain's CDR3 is CASGGSRNEQFF.